What follows are 10 T cell receptor beta chains derived from one specimen sequenced in a study of blood T cell repertoires in COVID-19. TCRdb's copy holds only in-frame clones and misses some; the assay was immunoSEQ multiplex PCR. The data contain 30,000 to 35,000 clones, over 85% of them singletons. Sequencing was performed on peripheral blood. The source of these receptors is a human donor in a cohort sampled during active COVID-19.

This chain uses TRBV5-1 with TRBJ2-2; TRBD1 matches 7 bases. The V segment lost 2 bases and the J segment 0 bases; nucleotides outside the gene matches: 1. Germline CDR1 SGHRS, CDR2 YFSETQ. This CDR3 spans 15 amino acids. The chain's CDR3 is CASSLGTANTGELFF. The CDR3 DNA sequence: TGCGCCAGCAGCTTAGGGACAGCGAACACCGGGGAGCTGTTTTTT.

Of note for this clone: At the DNA level, this CDR3 is encoded by other sequences in the same sample as well. The CDR3, as DNA: TGTGCCAGCAGCAGGGACAGGAACTATGGCTACACCTTC. Its protein is CASSRDRNYGYTF. The chain joins TRBV6-5 to TRBJ1-2; 8 bases map to TRBD1. CDR3 length equals 13 residues. After removal of 6 bases from V and 2 bases from J, the junction contained 2 bases not matched to a gene. The germline V gene has CDR1 MNHEY and CDR2 SVGAGI.

Remarks on this clone: Its ends do not fully match the called genes, so a read error is possible. Other DNA sequences of this sample code for an identical CDR3. The chain is built from TRBV28 and TRBJ2-2, with 7 bases matching TRBD2. The CDR3 length is 16 residues. Germline V gives CDR1 MDHEN, CDR2 SYDVKM. The CDR3 sequence: CARTNPGLIGWGELFF. Written as DNA, the CDR3 is TGCGCCAGGACTAATCCGGGACTAATTGGTTGGGGGGAGCTGTTTTTT.

V and J are TRBV9 and TRBJ2-1; TRBD2 agrees at 7 bases. CDR3 length equals 15 residues. V was clipped by 1 base and J by 8 bases; unmatched bases: 9. Per the germline V gene, CDR1 is SGDLS and CDR2 is YYNGEE. The CDR3 spells CASSVFSSGPDEQFF. The CDR3, as DNA: TGTGCCAGCAGCGTATTTTCTAGCGGACCGGATGAGCAGTTCTTC.

This chain uses TRBV10-2 with TRBJ1-2, with 9 bases matching TRBD1. Germline V gives CDR1 WSHSY, CDR2 SAAADI. After removal of 9 bases from V and 13 bases from J, the junction contained 21 bases not matched to a gene. The CDR3 has 15 residues. In DNA form, the CDR3 reads TGCGCCAGTTCCTTTCCCGGGACAGGGTCGTCTGCTCGCACCTTC. This translates into CASSFPGTGSSARTF.

The genes are TRBV7-9 and TRBJ2-3, with 15 positions matching TRBD2. Per germline, CDR1 SEHNR and CDR2 FQNEAQ (reference sequence). The CDR3 has 18 residues. V was clipped by 3 bases and J by 2 bases; unmatched bases: 6. CDR3: CASSFGGLAGGITDTQYF. In nucleotides, the CDR3 is TGTGCCAGCAGCTTCGGGGGACTAGCGGGAGGTATCACAGATACGCAGTATTTT.

This clone turned up a few times. The chain uses TRBV7-9 and TRBJ1-5; no clear D gene. Germline CDR1 and CDR2: SEHNR and FQNEAQ (reference sequence). Deletions cut 4 bases from V and 5 bases from J, with 12 bases between. The CDR3 is 14 residues long. CDR3 protein: CASSSPSGHQPQHF. The DNA of the CDR3 is TGTGCCAGCAGCTCCCCGTCTGGCCATCAGCCCCAGCATTTT. Full variable domain (rest looked up from reference TRBV7-9 and TRBJ1-5): DTGVSQNPRHKITKRGQNVTFRCDPISEHNRLYWYRQTLGQGPEFLTYFQNEAQLEKSRLLSDRFSAERPKGSFSTLEIQRTEQGDSAMYLCASSSPSGHQPQHFGDGTRLSIL.

The chain is built from TRBV7-9 and TRBJ2-5, with D perhaps matching TRBD1 (5 bases). Germline CDR1 and CDR2: SEHNR and FQNEAQ (reference sequence). The CDR3 has 17 residues. V was cut by 1 base and J by 3 bases, with 18 bases left in between. The CDR3, as DNA: TGTGCCAGCAGCTTAGGAGTCGAATGGGGCGCGGAAGAGACCCAGTACTTC. It translates to CASSLGVEWGAEETQYF.

The chain combines TRBV11-2 with TRBJ2-7; tentative D call: TRBD2 (6 bases). The CDR3 totals 15 residues. CDR1 and CDR2 from the germline V gene are SGHAT and FQNNGV. Between the trimmed V and J ends, which lost 5 bases and 2 bases, there was a span of 16 bases. CDR3 DNA sequence: TGTGCCAGCAGCCTGAAATGGCGGGAAACCTACGAGCAGTACTTC. Residues: CASSLKWRETYEQYF. The full variable domain, with the rest looked up from reference TRBV11-2 and TRBJ2-7, is EAGVAQSPRYKIIEKRQSVAFWCNPISGHATLYWYQQILGQGPKLLIQFQNNGVVDDSQLPKDRFSAERLKGVDSTLKIQPAKLEDSAVYLCASSLKWRETYEQYFGPGTRLTVT.

This sequence joins TRBV28 and TRBJ1-1; D not certain. The CDR3 extends over 12 amino acids. The ends were cut back, 6 bases at V and 8 bases at J, with 13 bases in the middle. Germline V lookup: CDR1 MDHEN, CDR2 SYDVKM. This chain's CDR3 is CASSLTNWEAFF. CDR3 nucleotides: TGTGCCAGCAGCCTCACAAATTGGGAAGCTTTCTTT. The full variable domain, with the rest looked up from reference TRBV28 and TRBJ1-1, is DVKVTQSSRYLVKRTGEKVFLECVQDMDHENMFWYRQDPGLGLRLIYFSYDVKMKEKGDIPEGYSVSREKKERFSLILESASTNQTSMYLCASSLTNWEAFFGQGTRLTVV.